This passage covers 5 T cell receptor beta chains from one sample sequenced in a study of blood T cell repertoires in COVID-19. Clones were sequenced by immunoSEQ multiplex PCR, and TCRdb holds only the in-frame ones, with some missing. Of 320,000 or so clones in the sample, over 75% were seen once. Sequencing input: PBMCs or T cells enriched from blood (not recorded which). These receptors came from a man aged 25 to 45 who had recovered from COVID-19.

The chain is built from TRBV28 and TRBJ2-7; TRBD2 is a possible D gene (6 bases). This CDR3 spans 16 amino acids. The V gene lost 6 bases and the J gene lost 0 bases, with 18 bases spanning the gap. Per the germline V gene, CDR1 is MDHEN and CDR2 is SYDVKM. The CDR3 region is CASSATGLLSSYEQYF. CDR3 nucleotides: TGTGCCAGCAGCGCTACGGGACTCCTAAGCTCCTACGAGCAGTACTTC.

The chain has TRBV2 and TRBJ2-1; D call uncertain. Germline V gene sequence: CDR1 SNHLY, CDR2 FYNNEI. V gave up 4 bases and J gave up 0 bases, with 10 bases separating them. The CDR3 runs 15 residues. DNA for the CDR3: TGTGCCAGCAGTGCTTCCCGTAACTCCTACAATGAGCAGTTCTTC. It specifies CASSASRNSYNEQFF. Supplemented by reference TRBV2 and TRBJ2-1, the full variable domain reads EPEVTQTPSHQVTQMGQEVILRCVPISNHLYFYWYRQILGQKVEFLVSFYNNEISEKSEIFDDQFSVERPDGSNFTLKIRSTKLEDSAMYFCASSASRNSYNEQFFGPGTRLTVL.

The chain is built from TRBV12-3 or TRBV12-4 and TRBJ2-2; D unclear. V was shortened by 5 bases and J by 4 bases, with 5 bases between the two germline ends. This CDR3 has 12 amino acids. CDR3 sequence (DNA): TGTGCCAGCAGTCCCAGCACCGGGGAGCTGTTTTTT. This gives the protein CASSPSTGELFF.

The CDR3 reads CASSARDSPSTDTQYF. As DNA, the CDR3 is TGTGCCAGCAGCGCGAGGGACAGTCCAAGCACAGATACGCAGTATTTT. The chain has TRBV13 and TRBJ2-3; 7 nucleotides align to TRBD1. This CDR3 is built from 16 residues. CDR1 is PRHDT and CDR2 is FYEKMQ in the germline V gene (reference sequence). V lost 5 bases to trimming and J lost 0 bases; unmatched junction nucleotides: 8.

This chain connects TRBV4-2 to TRBJ1-1; the D gene is possibly TRBD1 (5 bases). Between the trimmed V and J ends, which lost 0 bases and 6 bases, there was a span of 14 bases. The CDR3 totals 15 residues. Germline assignment: CDR1 LGHNA and CDR2 YNFKEQ. The CDR3 sequence is CASSQDLGTLSEAFF. The CDR3 DNA sequence: TGTGCCAGCAGCCAAGATTTGGGGACTCTATCTGAAGCTTTCTTT.